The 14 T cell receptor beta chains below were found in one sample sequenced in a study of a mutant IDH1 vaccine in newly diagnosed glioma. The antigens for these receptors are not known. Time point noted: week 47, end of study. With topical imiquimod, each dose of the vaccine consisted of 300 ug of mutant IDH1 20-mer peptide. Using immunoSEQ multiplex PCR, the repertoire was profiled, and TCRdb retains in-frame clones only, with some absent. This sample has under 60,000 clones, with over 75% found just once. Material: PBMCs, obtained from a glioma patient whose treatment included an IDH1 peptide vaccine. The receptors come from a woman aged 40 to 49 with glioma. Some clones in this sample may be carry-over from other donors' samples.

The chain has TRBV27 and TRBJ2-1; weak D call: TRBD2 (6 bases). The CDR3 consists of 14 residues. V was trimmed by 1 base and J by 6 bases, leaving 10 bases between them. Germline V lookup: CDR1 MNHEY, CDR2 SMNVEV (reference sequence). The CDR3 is CASSLLGGSNEQFF. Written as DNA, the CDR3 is TGTGCCAGCAGTTTATTGGGGGGATCCAATGAGCAGTTCTTC.

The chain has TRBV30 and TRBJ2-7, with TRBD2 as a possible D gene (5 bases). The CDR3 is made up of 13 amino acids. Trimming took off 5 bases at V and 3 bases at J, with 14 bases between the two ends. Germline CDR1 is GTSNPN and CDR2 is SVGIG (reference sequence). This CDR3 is CAWDEGNVYEQYF. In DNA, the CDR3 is TGTGCCTGGGACGAGGGTAACGTCTACGAGCAGTACTTC.

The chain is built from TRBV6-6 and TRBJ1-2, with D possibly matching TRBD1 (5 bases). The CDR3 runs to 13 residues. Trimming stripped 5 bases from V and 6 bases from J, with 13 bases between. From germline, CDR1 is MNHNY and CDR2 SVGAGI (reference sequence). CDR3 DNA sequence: TGTGCCAGCAGTAGGGCGTTGGGGGATGGCTACACCTTC. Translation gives CASSRALGDGYTF.

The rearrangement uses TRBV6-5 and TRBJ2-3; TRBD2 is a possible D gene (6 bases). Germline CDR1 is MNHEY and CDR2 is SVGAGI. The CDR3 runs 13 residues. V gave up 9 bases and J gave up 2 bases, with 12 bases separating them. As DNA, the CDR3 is TGTGCCAGTGGGGGAGGAAACACAGATACGCAGTATTTT. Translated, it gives CASGGGNTDTQYF.

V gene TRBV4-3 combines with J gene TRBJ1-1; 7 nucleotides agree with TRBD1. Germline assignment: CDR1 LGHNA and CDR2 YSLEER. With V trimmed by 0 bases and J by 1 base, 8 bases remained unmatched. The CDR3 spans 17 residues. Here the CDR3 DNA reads TGCGCCAGCAGCCAAGATGGAAGGGCAGGGGGGAACACTGAAGCTTTCTTT. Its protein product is CASSQDGRAGGNTEAFF.

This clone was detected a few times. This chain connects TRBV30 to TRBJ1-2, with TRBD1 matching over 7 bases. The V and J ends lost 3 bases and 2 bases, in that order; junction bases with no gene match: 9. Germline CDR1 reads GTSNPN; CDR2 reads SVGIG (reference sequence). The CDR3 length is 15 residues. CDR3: CAWSGPGTVNYGYTF. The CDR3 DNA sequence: TGTGCCTGGAGCGGACCCGGGACAGTAAACTATGGCTACACCTTC.

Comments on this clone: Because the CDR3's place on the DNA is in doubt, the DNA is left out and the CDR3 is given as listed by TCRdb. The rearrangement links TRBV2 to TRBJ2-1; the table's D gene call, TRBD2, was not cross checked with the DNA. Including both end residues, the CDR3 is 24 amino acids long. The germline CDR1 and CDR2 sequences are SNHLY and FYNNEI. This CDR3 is CASLAGVNNEQFFGPVWVNNEQFF.

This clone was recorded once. CDR3 bases: TGTGCCAGCAGCTCACTGAGCTACGAGCAGTACTTC. Residues: CASSSLSYEQYF. The genes are TRBV11-2 and TRBJ2-7; D not certain. The CDR3 totals 12 residues. The germline V gene encodes CDR1 SGHAT and CDR2 FQNNGV. V was cut by 4 bases and J by 3 bases, with 7 bases left in between.

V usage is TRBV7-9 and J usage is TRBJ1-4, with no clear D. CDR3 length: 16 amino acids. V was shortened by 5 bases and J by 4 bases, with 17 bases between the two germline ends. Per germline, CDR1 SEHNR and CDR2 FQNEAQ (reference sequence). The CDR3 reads CASSPRGRGLNEKLFF. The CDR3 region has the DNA TGTGCCAGCAGCCCCCGGGGTCGGGGTCTTAATGAAAAACTGTTTTTT.

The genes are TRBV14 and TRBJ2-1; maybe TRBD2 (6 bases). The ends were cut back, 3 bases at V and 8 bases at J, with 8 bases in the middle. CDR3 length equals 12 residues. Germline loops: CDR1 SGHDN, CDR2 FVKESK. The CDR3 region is CASSHGGHEQFF. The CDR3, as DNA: TGTGCCAGCAGCCACGGGGGACATGAGCAGTTCTTC. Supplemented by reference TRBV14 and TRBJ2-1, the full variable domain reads EAGVTQFPSHSVIEKGQTVTLRCDPISGHDNLYWYRRVMGKEIKFLLHFVKESKQDESGMPNNRFLAERTGGTYSTLKVQPAELEDSGVYFCASSHGGHEQFFGPGTRLTVL.

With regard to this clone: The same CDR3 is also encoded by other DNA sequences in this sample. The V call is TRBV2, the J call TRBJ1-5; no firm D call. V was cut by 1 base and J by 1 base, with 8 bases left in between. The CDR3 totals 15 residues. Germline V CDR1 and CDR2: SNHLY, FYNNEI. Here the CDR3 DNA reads TGTGCCAGCAGTGAAGGGACGGTAAGCAATCAGCCCCAGCATTTT. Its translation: CASSEGTVSNQPQHF. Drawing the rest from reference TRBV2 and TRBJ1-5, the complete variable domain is EPEVTQTPSHQVTQMGQEVILRCVPISNHLYFYWYRQILGQKVEFLVSFYNNEISEKSEIFDDQFSVERPDGSNFTLKIRSTKLEDSAMYFCASSEGTVSNQPQHFGDGTRLSIL.

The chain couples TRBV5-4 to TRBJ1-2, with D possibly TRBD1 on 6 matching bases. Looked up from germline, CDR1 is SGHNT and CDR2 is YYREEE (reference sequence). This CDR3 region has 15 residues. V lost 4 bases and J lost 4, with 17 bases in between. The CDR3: CASSLPRGRVYGYTF. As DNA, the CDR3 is TGTGCCAGCAGCCTCCCCCGGGGGCGCGTCTATGGCTACACCTTC.

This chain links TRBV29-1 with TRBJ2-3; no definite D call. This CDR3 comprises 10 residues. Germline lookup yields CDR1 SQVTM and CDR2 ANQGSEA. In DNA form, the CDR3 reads TGCGTAGCCCTCCGGGATACGCAGTATTTT. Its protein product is CVALRDTQYF.

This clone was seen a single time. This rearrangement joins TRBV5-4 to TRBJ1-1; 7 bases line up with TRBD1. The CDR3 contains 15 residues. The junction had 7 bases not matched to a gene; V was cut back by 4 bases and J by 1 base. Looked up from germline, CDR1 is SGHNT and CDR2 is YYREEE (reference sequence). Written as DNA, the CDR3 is TGTGCCAGCAGCCCTTCGAAGGGGGCGAACACTGAAGCTTTCTTT. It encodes CASSPSKGANTEAFF.